The 11 T cell receptor beta chains reported below all come from one sample, sequenced in a study of naive and memory T cell subsets. The beta constant-region primer was an equimolar mix of two oligonucleotides covering TRBC1 and TRBC2. Ligated cDNA was amplified by four rounds of PCR with nested alpha and beta constant-region primers and SP2. TCRdb reprocessed the UMI-ligation and nested PCR reads with MiXCR, giving one entry per CDR3 protein. There are about 22,000 distinct CDR3 sequences in the sample; over 7% occur only once, and 22% lies in the top ten. Specimen: central memory CD8+ T cells from blood. Receptors were obtained from a human donor in good health.

This chain uses TRBV7-6 with TRBJ1-1; the match to TRBD1 covers 7 bases. Germline trimming cut 5 bases from V and 4 bases from J; bases unmatched to any gene: 7. Per germline, CDR1 SGHVS and CDR2 FNYEAQ. This CDR3 region has 14 residues. Here the CDR3 DNA reads TGTGCCAGCAGCCAGGGGGAAGAGAGCACTGAAGCTTTCTTT. Its translation: CASSQGEESTEAFF.

This clonotype has ten or more counts. The chain recombines TRBV5-5 with TRBJ2-7; D unclear. CDR1 SGHKS and CDR2 YYEKEE come from the germline V gene (reference sequence). The ends were cut back, 1 base at V and 2 bases at J, with 13 bases in the middle. The CDR3 totals 15 residues. As DNA, the CDR3 is TGTGCCAGCAGCTTGACGACTTCAGTCACCTACGAGCAGTACTTC. Amino acid sequence: CASSLTTSVTYEQYF.

Comments on this clonotype: Sequence at one end of the junction differs from germline and may be a read error. The CDR3, as DNA: TGTGCCAGCATCCAAGGGAGGGTAGCTTTCTTT. Its protein is CASIQGRVAFF. The J gene is TRBJ1-1, the V gene TRBV4-2, with D unclear. CDR1 and CDR2 from the germline V gene are LGHNA and YNFKEQ. The CDR3 consists of 11 residues.

This clonotype was seen a few times. The J gene is TRBJ1-6, the V gene TRBV4-1; 8 bases fit TRBD1. The V segment lost 5 bases and the J segment 13 bases; nucleotides outside the gene matches: 10. The CDR3 is 14 amino acids. Germline V gene lookup returns CDR1 MGHRA and CDR2 YSYEKL. CDR3 sequence reads: CASSNRGVWRPLHF. CDR3 DNA sequence: TGCGCCAGCAGCAACAGGGGGGTTTGGCGGCCCCTCCACTTT.

The chain has TRBV20-1 and TRBJ2-7; D not resolved. Trimming took off 1 base at V and 1 base at J, with 8 bases between the two ends. This CDR3 region has 13 residues. Germline lookup yields CDR1 DFQATT and CDR2 SNEGSKA (reference sequence). The CDR3 protein is CSARGRHSYEQYF. The CDR3, as DNA: TGCAGTGCTAGAGGGCGGCATTCCTACGAGCAGTACTTC.

This clonotype has at least ten counts. V gene TRBV4-1 combines with J gene TRBJ2-7; 11 bases are shared with TRBD2. The germline CDR1 and CDR2 sequences are MGHRA and YSYEKL. The CDR3 runs to 17 residues. With V trimmed by 3 bases and J by 7 bases, 14 bases remained unmatched. The CDR3 nucleotides read TGCGCCAGCAGCCATCATGATAGCGGGAGGGCCGTAGGGGAGCAGTACTTC. It translates to CASSHHDSGRAVGEQYF.

Relative to its sample, this clonotype is medium-sized. The CDR3 is CASSLGWGRTTETQYF. In DNA, the CDR3 is TGTGCCAGCAGCTTAGGGTGGGGCCGAACCACGGAGACCCAGTACTTC. The genes are TRBV7-8 and TRBJ2-5, with D possibly being TRBD1 (5 bases). V lost 1 base and J 5 bases, leaving 17 bases between the germline ends. Germline V gives CDR1 SGHVS, CDR2 FQNEAQ. The CDR3 is 16 residues long.

This clonotype appeared a few times. J is TRBJ2-7 and V is TRBV4-3, with 7 positions matching TRBD1. Germline lookup yields CDR1 LGHNA and CDR2 YSLEER. V shed 0 bases and J 4 bases; nucleotides not matched to a gene: 9. The CDR3 totals 16 residues. CDR3 loop: CASSQDRTGWGYEQYF. Written as DNA, the CDR3 is TGCGCCAGCAGCCAAGATAGGACAGGATGGGGATACGAGCAGTACTTC.

This clonotype was counted at least ten times. The CDR3 spells CSARDSSFSYNEQFF. For the CDR3, the DNA is TGCAGTGCTAGAGATTCAAGTTTCTCCTACAATGAGCAGTTCTTC. The V call is TRBV20-1, the J call TRBJ2-1; D remains unclear. V was shortened by 0 bases and J by 0 bases, with 9 bases between the two germline ends. Germline values: CDR1 DFQATT, CDR2 SNEGSKA (reference sequence). This CDR3 comprises 15 residues.

V gene TRBV28 combines with J gene TRBJ2-5; unclear D gene. Per the germline V gene, CDR1 is MDHEN and CDR2 is SYDVKM. V was shortened by 5 bases and J by 3 bases, with 19 bases between the two germline ends. This CDR3 comprises 16 residues. CDR3 in amino acids: CASSPHASVVEETQYF. For the CDR3, the DNA is TGTGCCAGCAGTCCCCACGCCAGTGTGGTGGAAGAGACCCAGTACTTC. The full variable domain, rest sourced from reference TRBV28 and TRBJ2-5, is DVKVTQSSRYLVKRTGEKVFLECVQDMDHENMFWYRQDPGLGLRLIYFSYDVKMKEKGDIPEGYSVSREKKERFSLILESASTNQTSMYLCASSPHASVVEETQYFGPGTRLLVL.

Of note for this clonotype: Since a much larger clone is just one base distant, this may be a read error. V gene TRBV7-8 combines with J gene TRBJ2-7; 8 bases match TRBD1. Germline loops: CDR1 SGHVS, CDR2 FQNEAQ. The CDR3 length is 15 residues. The V gene end was trimmed by 5 bases and the J gene end by 5 bases; junction bases not matched to a gene: 11. The CDR3 loop is CASSNGQGSFHEQYF. The DNA for the CDR3 is TGTGCCAGCAGCAACGGACAGGGATCTTTCCACGAGCAGTACTTC.